Below are 9 T cell receptor beta chains sequenced from a single sample in a study of CD8 T cells in Susac syndrome. RNA totalling roughly 0.45 to 1 ug underwent reverse transcription with random hexamers. TCRdb fed the immunoSEQ multiplex PCR reads into MiXCR, producing one record per CDR3 protein. This table has 100,000 to 150,000 distinct CDR3 sequences, around 85% appearing once. Sequenced: CD8+ T cells from PBMCs. Receptor source: a human donor with multiple sclerosis.

The CDR3 loop is CASLRDPGATGELFF. Written as DNA, the CDR3 is TGTGCCTCCCTTCGGGATCCGGGAGCAACCGGGGAGCTGTTTTTT. The gene calls are TRBV10-3 and TRBJ2-2, with D perhaps matching TRBD2 (6 bases). Germline CDR1 ENHRY, CDR2 SYGVKD. CDR3 size: 15 residues. Trimming removed 11 bases at V and 5 bases at J, with 21 bases between.

The chain combines TRBV14 with TRBJ1-1, with D unresolved. Germline V gene sequence: CDR1 SGHDN, CDR2 FVKESK. This CDR3 has 14 residues. Trimming pared 3 bases from V and 1 base from J, leaving 9 bases between. The CDR3, as DNA: TGTGCCAGCAGCCATCAGGACTGGAACACTGAAGCTTTCTTT. This sequence encodes CASSHQDWNTEAFF.

The chain employs TRBV25-1 and TRBJ1-6; 7 positions agree with TRBD1. Germline V lookup: CDR1 MGHDK, CDR2 SYGVNS. V lost 4 bases and J lost 9; bases outside the gene matches: 12. CDR3 length: 16 residues. The CDR3 bases are TGTGCCAGCAGTGGAGGGGGCGGCCCGAAGGGTTCACCCCTCCACTTT. Translation gives CASSGGGGPKGSPLHF.

Only a few counts were recorded for this clonotype. J is TRBJ2-3 and V is TRBV27; a possible D gene is TRBD2 (6 bases). This CDR3 has 17 residues. Germline V gene sequence: CDR1 MNHEY, CDR2 SMNVEV (reference sequence). The germline V and J ends were trimmed by 5 bases and 0 bases, with 18 bases remaining between them. The CDR3 reads CASSPYRAGTSTDTQYF. The CDR3 DNA is TGTGCCAGCAGTCCATACCGAGCGGGCACTAGCACAGATACGCAGTATTTT.

The V and J genes are TRBV28 and TRBJ2-3, with 15 bases that match TRBD2. Germline V lookup: CDR1 MDHEN, CDR2 SYDVKM. The CDR3 runs 20 residues. J gave up 3 bases and V 5 bases, and 15 bases lay outside the gene matches. CDR3 nucleotide sequence: TGTGCCAGCAGTCCCCACTCCCGGACTAGCGGGGGGGCCAGTACAGATACGCAGTATTTT. Its protein product is CASSPHSRTSGGASTDTQYF.

The table lists this clonotype with a few counts. The chain is built from TRBV4-1 and TRBJ2-2; tentatively, D is TRBD2 (6 bases). Germline CDR1 and CDR2: MGHRA and YSYEKL. The CDR3 consists of 16 residues. V shed 0 bases and J shed 6 bases, with 14 bases lying between them. CDR3 nucleotide sequence: TGCGCCAGCAGCCAAGACGTGGGATCGGGGGCCGGGGAGCTGTTTTTT. This codes for CASSQDVGSGAGELFF.

The V and J genes are TRBV2 and TRBJ1-2; 7 bases agree with TRBD1. V shed 2 bases, J shed 5 bases, and the junction held 11 bases outside the gene matches. Germline V gives CDR1 SNHLY, CDR2 FYNNEI. The CDR3 contains 16 residues. The CDR3 DNA reads as TGTGCCAGCAGTGAAAATCCTTTTGGGACAGTTTATGGCTACACCTTC. This codes for CASSENPFGTVYGYTF.

The V call is TRBV30, the J call TRBJ2-5, with D possibly being TRBD2 (5 bases). This CDR3 region has 12 residues. From germline, CDR1 is GTSNPN and CDR2 SVGIG (reference sequence). The ends were cut back, 1 base at V and 5 bases at J, with 8 bases in the middle. The CDR3 loop reads CAWSDGGETQYF. The CDR3 nucleotides read TGTGCCTGGAGTGACGGAGGTGAGACCCAGTACTTC. The full variable domain, completed using reference TRBV30 and TRBJ2-5, is SQTIHQWPATLVQPVGSPLSLECTVEGTSNPNLYWYRQAAGRGLQLLFYSVGIGQISSEVPQNLSASRPQDRQFILSSKKLLLSDSGFYLCAWSDGGETQYFGPGTRLLVL.

This clonotype was seen a few times. This sequence joins TRBV7-6 and TRBJ1-2; D not certain. V lost 5 bases and J lost 4, with 14 bases in between. This CDR3 contains 14 residues. CDR1 is SGHVS and CDR2 is FNYEAQ in the germline V gene. CDR3 region: CASSPGPSGYGYTF. DNA of the CDR3: TGTGCCAGCAGCCCCGGCCCTTCCGGCTATGGCTACACCTTC.